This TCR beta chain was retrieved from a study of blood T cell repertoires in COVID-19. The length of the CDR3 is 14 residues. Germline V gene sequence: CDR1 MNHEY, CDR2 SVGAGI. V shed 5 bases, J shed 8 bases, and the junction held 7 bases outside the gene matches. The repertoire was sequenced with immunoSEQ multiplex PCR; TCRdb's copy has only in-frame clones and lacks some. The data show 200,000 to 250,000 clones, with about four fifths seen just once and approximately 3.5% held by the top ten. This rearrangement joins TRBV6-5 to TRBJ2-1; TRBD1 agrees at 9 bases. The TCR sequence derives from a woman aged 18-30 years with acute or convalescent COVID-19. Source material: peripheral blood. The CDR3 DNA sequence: TGTGCCAGCAGTAGGGGACAGGGAGGCGATGAGCAGTTCTTC. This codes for CASSRGQGGDEQFF.